The 3 T cell receptor beta chains reported below all come from one sample, sequenced in a study of shared clonotypes between healthy human individuals. Terminally differentiated effector memory CD45RA+ cells were excluded by CCR7 positive selection of CD45RO-negative cells. The repertoire was sequenced with immunoSEQ multiplex PCR; TCRdb's copy has only in-frame clones and lacks some. Found here are about 2 million clones, roughly 95% of them singletons; the top ten hold 0.95% to 1.5%. The sequenced sample was naive CD8+ T cells sorted from blood. The receptors here all came from a man younger than 35 in good health.

The chain has TRBV28 and TRBJ2-7, with D possibly being TRBD2 (5 bases). The V end was cut by 7 bases, the J end by 0 bases, with 10 bases between. The CDR3 extends over 13 amino acids. The germline gives CDR1 MDHEN, CDR2 SYDVKM. The CDR3 protein is CASTGSPSYEQYF. The CDR3 DNA sequence: TGTGCCAGCACGGGGAGTCCCTCCTACGAGCAGTACTTC.

This rearrangement joins TRBV6-6 to TRBJ1-2; D call uncertain. CDR1 is MNHNY and CDR2 is SVGAGI in the germline V gene (reference sequence). Trimming removed 7 bases at V and 1 base at J, with 7 bases between. CDR3 length: 12 amino acids. In DNA, the CDR3 is TGTGCCAGCAACGAGGGTAACTATGGCTACACCTTC. Its protein is CASNEGNYGYTF.

V gene TRBV5-1 combines with J gene TRBJ1-6; 9 bases agree with TRBD1. Trimming at V came to 3 bases and at J to 10 bases, leaving 5 bases not matched to a gene. CDR3 length equals 14 residues. Germline V gene data show CDR1 as SGHRS and CDR2 as YFSETQ. The CDR3 DNA follows: TGCGCCAGCAGCTCCGGGACAGGGTTCTCACCCCTCCACTTT. As protein: CASSSGTGFSPLHF.